A single sample gave rise to the 17 T cell receptor beta chains below, sequenced in a study of cytomegalovirus exposure and HLA in healthy donors. The PCR used 60 Vbeta and 13 Jbeta primers. TCRdb's table, derived via immunoSEQ multiplex PCR, lists solely in-frame clones and lacks some. The profile covers about 89,000 clones, with roughly 85% appearing a single time and 6.5% to 8.5% taken by the ten largest. Sequencing input: PBMCs. The receptor source for this set is a man aged 35-49 years in good health and CMV-seropositive.

The genes are TRBV19 and TRBJ2-5; 9 bases line up with TRBD1. This CDR3 comprises 15 residues. Germline V lookup: CDR1 LNHDA, CDR2 SQIVND (reference sequence). V shed 4 bases, J shed 4 bases, and the junction held 7 bases outside the gene matches. The DNA for the CDR3 is TGTGCCAGTAGTACCTCGGGACAGGGCGGAGAGACCCAGTACTTC. This encodes CASSTSGQGGETQYF.

V and J are TRBV28 and TRBJ1-5; no definite D call. The CDR3 is 14 amino acids. The ends were cut back, 6 bases at V and 7 bases at J, with 16 bases in the middle. The germline V gene encodes CDR1 MDHEN and CDR2 SYDVKM. CDR3 bases: TGTGCCAGCAGCCCTCGGAGGTGGGAGCAGCCCCAGCATTTT. Encoded protein: CASSPRRWEQPQHF.

The V gene is TRBV7-8, the J gene TRBJ1-5; the match to TRBD1 covers 7 bases. The ends lost 1 base at V and 2 bases at J; junction bases unmatched: 8. Germline loops: CDR1 SGHVS, CDR2 FQNEAQ. The CDR3 runs to 17 residues. CDR3 sequence (DNA): TGTGCCAGCAGCTTAGGGTCCAACAGGGGAGGCAATCAGCCCCAGCATTTT. The encoded protein is CASSLGSNRGGNQPQHF. Full variable domain (outside the CDR3, taken from reference TRBV7-8 and TRBJ1-5): GAGVSQSPRYKVAKRGQDVALRCDPISGHVSLFWYQQALGQGPEFLTYFQNEAQLDKSGLPSDRFFAERPEGSVSTLKIQRTQQEDSAVYLCASSLGSNRGGNQPQHFGDGTRLSIL.

The rearrangement uses TRBV28 and TRBJ2-2; possibly TRBD1 for D (5 bases). V was shortened by 3 bases and J by 1 base, with 9 bases between the two germline ends. The CDR3 is 15 residues long. The germline gives CDR1 MDHEN, CDR2 SYDVKM. CDR3 bases: TGTGCCAGCAGTTTTAACACAGGGAACACCGGGGAGCTGTTTTTT. Translated: CASSFNTGNTGELFF.

The V gene is TRBV7-9, the J gene TRBJ2-7, with 7 bases fitting TRBD1. V was pared by 6 bases and J by 7 bases, with 9 bases of the junction left unmatched. Germline assignment: CDR1 SEHNR and CDR2 FQNEAQ (reference sequence). The CDR3 has 13 amino acids. The DNA of the CDR3 is TGTGCCAGCAGTACAGGGGCCTGGGGGGAGCAGTACTTC. It specifies CASSTGAWGEQYF. Looking up the rest from reference TRBV7-9 and TRBJ2-7 gives the full variable domain: DTGVSQNPRHKITKRGQNVTFRCDPISEHNRLYWYRQTLGQGPEFLTYFQNEAQLEKSRLLSDRFSAERPKGSFSTLEIQRTEQGDSAMYLCASSTGAWGEQYFGPGTRLTVT.

This chain uses TRBV5-8 with TRBJ2-5; D remains ambiguous. The CDR3 is 11 amino acids. The germline V gene encodes CDR1 SGHTS and CDR2 YDEGEE. Between the trimmed V and J ends, which lost 6 bases and 7 bases, there was a span of 10 bases. The CDR3 DNA sequence: TGTGCCAGCACCGCTTCGGTGACCCAGTACTTC. Its protein product is CASTASVTQYF.

The J gene is TRBJ2-1, the V gene TRBV6-1; 9 bases are shared with TRBD2. The junction had 9 bases not matched to a gene; V was cut back by 2 bases and J by 10 bases. Germline V lookup: CDR1 MNHNS, CDR2 SASEGT. CDR3 length: 15 residues. The CDR3 region is CASSEFLAGAGEQFF. In nucleotides, the CDR3 is TGTGCCAGCAGTGAATTCTTAGCGGGGGCGGGCGAGCAGTTCTTC.

This clone was seen a handful of times. The chain carries TRBV5-4 and TRBJ2-7; 10 nucleotides agree with TRBD2. CDR3 length: 17 residues. V shed 3 bases, J shed 4 bases, and the junction held 13 bases outside the gene matches. The germline CDR1 and CDR2 sequences are SGHNT and YYREEE (reference sequence). The CDR3 is CASSSSNLAGDWYEQYF. In DNA form, the CDR3 reads TGTGCCAGCAGCTCGTCGAACCTAGCGGGAGATTGGTACGAGCAGTACTTC.

The V and J genes are TRBV2 and TRBJ2-1; 12 bases agree with TRBD2. The junction had 6 bases not matched to a gene; V was cut back by 6 bases and J by 6 bases. This CDR3 has 15 residues. Germline values: CDR1 SNHLY, CDR2 FYNNEI. The CDR3 sequence is CASSLTSGSFNEQFF. CDR3 bases: TGTGCCAGCAGCCTGACTAGCGGGAGTTTCAATGAGCAGTTCTTC.

The chain has TRBV6-5 and TRBJ1-1; tentative D call: TRBD1 (5 bases). Trimming cost V 2 bases and J 1 base, with 8 bases left between them. The CDR3 sequence is 14 residues long. Germline V gives CDR1 MNHEY, CDR2 SVGAGI. The CDR3 DNA reads TGTGCCAGCAGTTACACGGACAAGAACACTGAAGCTTTCTTT. Its translation: CASSYTDKNTEAFF.

The V call is TRBV28, the J call TRBJ2-5; D might be TRBD2 (6 bases). The V end lost 6 bases, the J end lost 0 bases, and 11 bases lay between the germline ends. Germline CDR1 reads MDHEN; CDR2 reads SYDVKM. CDR3 length equals 14 residues. The CDR3 bases are TGTGCCAGCAGGCTTCCGGGGGACCAAGAGACCCAGTACTTC. Its protein is CASRLPGDQETQYF.

The V gene is TRBV7-6, the J gene TRBJ1-3, with TRBD1 identical over 9 bases. The V segment lost 4 bases and the J segment 2 bases; nucleotides outside the gene matches: 3. The CDR3 is 15 amino acids. Germline CDR1 and CDR2: SGHVS and FNYEAQ. The CDR3 sequence is CASSSQGAAGNTIYF. Here the CDR3 DNA reads TGTGCCAGCAGCTCACAGGGGGCGGCTGGAAACACCATATATTTT.

The J gene is TRBJ2-5, the V gene TRBV2; 8 bases line up with TRBD1. The CDR3 loop spans 14 amino acids. Germline CDR1 SNHLY, CDR2 FYNNEI. Trimming cost V 10 bases and J 1 base; bases outside gene matches: 8. The CDR3 DNA follows: TGTGCCAACCAATTTGACAGGGGCCAAGAGACCCAGTACTTC. Translating it yields CANQFDRGQETQYF.

The chain has TRBV11-2 and TRBJ2-5; D not resolved. The J call is in doubt because the DNA end fits TRBJ2-7 better. Germline CDR1 reads SGHAT; CDR2 reads FQNNGV. CDR3 length: 13 residues. CDR3 protein: CASSLGNNYEQYF. The CDR3 DNA follows: TGTGCCAGCAGCTTAGGCAACAACTACGAGCAGTACTTC.

The chain couples TRBV6-5 to TRBJ1-1; D may be TRBD1 (5 bases). The CDR3 is made up of 12 amino acids. Germline assignment: CDR1 MNHEY and CDR2 SVGAGI. Trimming cost V 5 bases and J 6 bases, with 10 bases left between them. CDR3 DNA: TGTGCCAGCAGTCGGGGGGTCTCTGAAGCTTTCTTT. It codes for CASSRGVSEAFF.

The rearrangement uses TRBV7-9 and TRBJ1-4; 9 bases align to TRBD1. The germline gives CDR1 SEHNR, CDR2 FQNEAQ (reference sequence). This CDR3 contains 16 residues. V shed 5 bases, J shed 7 bases, and the junction held 11 bases outside the gene matches. Here the CDR3 reads CASSPGQGPYGEKLFF. CDR3 coding DNA: TGTGCCAGCAGCCCGGGACAGGGACCCTACGGTGAAAAACTGTTTTTT.

The rearrangement uses TRBV4-1 and TRBJ1-2; D gene unclear. CDR3 length: 15 residues. The germline gives CDR1 MGHRA, CDR2 YSYEKL. V was clipped by 1 base and J by 0 bases, with 9 bases between them. CDR3 in DNA: TGCGCCAGCAGCCAAGGGATAGACACTAACTATGGCTACACCTTC. Translating gives CASSQGIDTNYGYTF.